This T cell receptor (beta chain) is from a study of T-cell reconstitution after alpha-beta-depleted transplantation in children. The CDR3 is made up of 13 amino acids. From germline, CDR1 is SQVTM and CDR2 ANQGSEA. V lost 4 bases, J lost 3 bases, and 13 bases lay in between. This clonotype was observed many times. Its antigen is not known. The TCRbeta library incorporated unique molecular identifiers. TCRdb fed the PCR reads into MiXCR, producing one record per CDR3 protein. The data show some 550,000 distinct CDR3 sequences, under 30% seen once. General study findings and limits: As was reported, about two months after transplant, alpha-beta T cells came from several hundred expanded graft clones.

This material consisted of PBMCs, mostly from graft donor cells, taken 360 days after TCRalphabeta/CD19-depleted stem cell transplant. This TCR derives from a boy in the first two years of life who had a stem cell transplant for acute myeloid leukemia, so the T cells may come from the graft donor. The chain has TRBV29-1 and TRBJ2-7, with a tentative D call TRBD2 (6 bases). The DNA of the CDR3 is TGCAGCGTTGGGGCGGGGTCTAACTACGAGCAGTACTTC. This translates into CSVGAGSNYEQYF.